The clone carrying this T cell receptor (beta chain) has at least ten counts. No antigen is known for it. This entry comes from a study of early T cells in non-severe SARS-CoV-2 infection. This CDR3 has 13 residues. The V gene lost 6 bases and the J gene lost 8 bases, with 14 bases spanning the gap. Looked up from germline, CDR1 is SGHVS and CDR2 is FNYEAQ. Individual cDNA molecules were tagged with unique molecular identifiers. MiXCR, run by TCRdb on the 5' RACE reads, gives a single entry per CDR3 protein. Of fewer than 85,000 distinct CDR3 sequences in the sample, roughly 12% were seen once. Study results and limitations: Using VDJdb, the matching emphasized anti-spike CD8 responses while missing private and CD4 specificities.

The receptor's source is an adult who was a healthcare worker with PCR-confirmed SARS-CoV-2 infection or an uninfected control (not recorded which). The gene calls are TRBV7-6 and TRBJ2-1; D uncertain. Sequencing used whole blood. CDR3 in amino acids: CASSWRGGDEQFF. The DNA for the CDR3 is TGTGCCAGCAGTTGGAGAGGTGGGGATGAGCAGTTCTTC.